Listed below are T cell receptor beta chains from one sample, sequenced in a study of cytomegalovirus exposure and HLA in healthy donors. Method: immunoSEQ multiplex PCR; TCRdb's copy keeps in-frame clones and lacks some. The table lists some 200,000 clones, roughly 80% of them singletons. Input material: PBMCs. All receptors derive from a woman aged 30 to 39 in good health and CMV-seronegative. The CDR3 runs from the conserved cysteine through the conserved F or W. D genes are given only for firm matches. Clone size is given for some rows only: seen once, a few or many times, or a class if the clone is expanded.

size	V	D	J	DNA	CDR3
NA	TRBV10-3	TRBD1	TRBJ1-1	TGTGCCGCGGCTGGGACAGAGAAGAACACTGAAGCTTTCTTT	CAAAGTEKNTEAFF
NA	TRBV5-5	TRBD1	TRBJ1-2	TGTGCCAGCAGCTTCCCAGGACAGGGGGTCTATGGCTACACCTTC	CASSFPGQGVYGYTF
NA	TRBV5-1	TRBD1	TRBJ1-5	TGCGCCAGCAGCTTGGCAGGCAGGGGGGATCAGCCCCAGCATTTT	CASSLAGRGDQPQHF
NA	TRBV30	NA	TRBJ1-5	TGTGCCTGGAGTCCCCACGGGGGGATCAATCAGCCCCAGCATTTT	CAWSPHGGINQPQHF
NA	TRBV28	TRBD1	TRBJ2-7	TGTGCCAGCAGTTTGTGGGACAGGGGGCACGAGCAGTACTTC	CASSLWDRGHEQYF
NA	TRBV11-2	TRBD1	TRBJ2-7	TGTGCCAGCAGCTCACCGGGACAGGGGTACGAGCAGTACTTC	CASSSPGQGYEQYF
NA	TRBV6-6	NA	TRBJ2-7	TGTGCCAGCAGTGCGACCTACGAGCAGTACTTC	CASSATYEQYF
NA	TRBV5-1	TRBD1	TRBJ1-3	TGCGCCAGCAGCTTGGAGGAAGGGGGCGCTGGAAACACCATATATTTT	CASSLEEGGAGNTIYF
NA	TRBV19	TRBD2	TRBJ2-3	TGTGCCAGTAGTATAGGACTAGCGGGTGGCCTTAGCACAGATACGCAGTATTTT	CASSIGLAGGLSTDTQYF
NA	TRBV29-1	TRBD1	TRBJ2-5	TGCAGCGTTGATAGGGGGCCAGAGACCCAGTACTTC	CSVDRGPETQYF
NA	TRBV5-1	NA	TRBJ2-3	TGCGCCAGCAGCCTGACAGTTAGCACAGATACGCAGTATTTT	CASSLTVSTDTQYF
NA	TRBV18	TRBD1	TRBJ1-2	TGTGCCAGCTCACCATTCCCCGAGGACAGGGCCATGGGCTACACCTTC	CASSPFPEDRAMGYTF
NA	TRBV2	NA	TRBJ1-2	TGTGCCAGCAGTGAAGAGGGACACGATGGCTACACCTTC	CASSEEGHDGYTF
NA	TRBV5-1	NA	TRBJ2-7	TGCGCCAGCAGCTTGGGAGTGTCGGGTGAGCAGTACTTC	CASSLGVSGEQYF
NA	TRBV18	NA	TRBJ2-7	TGTGCCAGCTCACCCAGCGTGGGTGTTTCCTACGAGCAGTACTTC	CASSPSVGVSYEQYF
NA	TRBV6-1	NA	TRBJ1-2	TGTGCCAGCAGTTCATGGACAGACGGCTACACCTTC	CASSSWTDGYTF
NA	TRBV13	TRBD1	TRBJ2-7	TGTGCCAGCAGCCCCGGCCCCGGACAGGGGGTCTACGAGCAGTACTTC	CASSPGPGQGVYEQYF
NA	TRBV7-9	NA	TRBJ1-1	TGTGCCAGCAGCTTAGTTGAGTACACTGAAGCTTTCTTT	CASSLVEYTEAFF
NA	TRBV7-2	NA	TRBJ1-5	TGTGCCAGCAGCTTAGCGCTGGTGGAGGGGCAGCCCCAGCATTTT	CASSLALVEGQPQHF
NA	TRBV18	NA	TRBJ1-5	TGTGCCAGCTCGCCAAACCAGCAGGGATGGAGCCTCAATCAGCCCCAGCATTTT	CASSPNQQGWSLNQPQHF
NA	TRBV5-1	TRBD1	TRBJ2-5	TGCGCCAGCAGCTTCGGCGACAGGGGTCAAGAGACCCAGTACTTC	CASSFGDRGQETQYF
few	TRBV5-6	NA	TRBJ1-2	TGTGCCAGCAGCTCTACCAAAACAGGGCCCGTCTATGGCTACCCCTTC	CASSSTKTGPVYGYPF
NA	TRBV6-1	NA	TRBJ1-1	TGTGCCAGCAGTGTGATACAGAACACTGAAGCTTTCTTT	CASSVIQNTEAFF
NA	TRBV19	TRBD1	TRBJ1-5	TGTGCCAGCAAAGGACCGGGACAGGTTGCTCCCCAGCATTTT	CASKGPGQVAPQHF
NA	TRBV5-6	NA	TRBJ2-5	TGTGCCAGCAGCTTGGTGAGGGCAGAGACCCAGTACTTC	CASSLVRAETQYF
NA	TRBV2	NA	TRBJ1-2	TGTGCCAGCAGTGAGCGTCCCCCTACGGGGACCTTC	CASSERPPTGTF